This entry lists 25 T cell receptor beta chains sequenced from one sample in a study of shared clonotypes between healthy human individuals. Profiling relied on immunoSEQ multiplex PCR, and the TCRdb table lists in-frame clones only, not all of them. The sample shows roughly 1,100,000 clones, about 80% of them seen only once. Material for sequencing was memory CD4+ T cells sorted from blood. Subset of the sample: CD45RA-negative fraction. These TCRs come from a man aged 18 to 29 in good health.

The chain's CDR3 is CASSWGTAPGTNEKLFF. The CDR3 nucleotides read TGTGCCAGCAGCTGGGGGACGGCTCCAGGAACTAATGAAAAACTGTTTTTT. This chain joins TRBV7-9 and TRBJ1-4, with a possible D match to TRBD1 (5 bases). Germline CDR1 and CDR2: SEHNR and FQNEAQ (reference sequence). Between the trimmed V and J ends, which lost 4 bases and 1 base, there was a span of 16 bases. This CDR3 is built from 17 residues.

This clone was picked up many times. The rearrangement uses TRBV30 and TRBJ1-3; a weak D match, TRBD1 (6 bases). Trimming took 5 bases from V and 12 from J, leaving 14 bases between them. CDR3 length: 11 residues. Germline V gives CDR1 GTSNPN, CDR2 SVGIG (reference sequence). CDR3 coding DNA: TGTGCCTGGTCTGACAGGACCTTCATATATTTT. Translation gives CAWSDRTFIYF.

The chain joins TRBV6-1 to TRBJ2-7; 7 bases are shared with TRBD1. The V gene's germline CDR1 is MNHNS and CDR2 SASEGT. The J segment lost 5 bases and the V segment lost 2 bases, leaving 0 bases of the junction unmatched. This CDR3 has 12 amino acids. The CDR3 sequence is CASSEQGDEQYF. The CDR3 DNA reads TGTGCCAGCAGTGAACAGGGGGACGAGCAGTACTTC.

V is TRBV7-3 and J is TRBJ2-1; 14 bases align to TRBD2. J lost 6 bases, V lost 0 bases, and 1 base had no gene match. The length of the CDR3 is 16 residues. Germline V gene sequence: CDR1 SGHTA, CDR2 FQGTGA. The CDR3 DNA reads TGTGCCAGCAGCTTAACCGGACTAGCGGGGGGCAATGAGCAGTTCTTC. This sequence encodes CASSLTGLAGGNEQFF.

A few counts support this clone. V usage is TRBV6-6 and J usage is TRBJ1-2; 10 bases match TRBD1. This CDR3 contains 14 residues. Germline loops: CDR1 MNHNY, CDR2 SVGAGI (reference sequence). Trimming at V came to 6 bases and at J to 3 bases, leaving 4 bases not matched to a gene. Written as DNA, the CDR3 is TGTGCCAGCAGCCGCGGGACAGGGGACTATGGCTACACCTTC. This sequence encodes CASSRGTGDYGYTF.

This clone was seen only a few times. The chain employs TRBV5-5 and TRBJ1-1; D gene uncertain. V was pared by 5 bases and J by 2 bases, with 10 bases between. This CDR3 has 13 residues. Looked up from germline, CDR1 is SGHKS and CDR2 is YYEKEE (reference sequence). This CDR3 is CASRGWLNTEAFF. The DNA of the CDR3 is TGTGCCAGCAGGGGCTGGCTTAACACTGAAGCTTTCTTT.

The chain employs TRBV7-6 and TRBJ2-1, with TRBD2 as a possible D gene (5 bases). Looked up from germline, CDR1 is SGHVS and CDR2 is FNYEAQ. This CDR3 spans 14 amino acids. Between the trimmed V and J ends, which lost 5 bases and 9 bases, there was a span of 17 bases. The CDR3 DNA sequence: TGTGCCAGCAGCCCGATGACGGGATGGGCTGAGCAGTTCTTC. Translated: CASSPMTGWAEQFF.

The chain recombines TRBV10-3 with TRBJ2-2; no clear D. This CDR3 contains 11 residues. Germline values: CDR1 ENHRY, CDR2 SYGVKD. The V end lost 7 bases, the J end lost 3 bases, and 3 bases lay between the germline ends. As DNA, the CDR3 is TGTGCCATCACTCACACCGGGGAGCTGTTTTTT. This codes for CAITHTGELFF.

The V gene is TRBV5-6, the J gene TRBJ1-1; the D is unclear. V lost 0 bases and J lost 2, with 8 bases in between. Germline CDR1 is SGHDT and CDR2 is YYEEEE. The CDR3 extends over 14 amino acids. CDR3 in DNA: TGTGCCAGCAGCTTGGTTGGCAGCAACACTGAAGCTTTCTTT. Translated, it gives CASSLVGSNTEAFF.

The chain recombines TRBV5-4 with TRBJ1-2; 12 positions agree with TRBD1. The V gene end was trimmed by 1 base and the J gene end by 4 bases; junction bases not matched to a gene: 11. The CDR3 spans 18 residues. Germline CDR1 and CDR2: SGHNT and YYREEE (reference sequence). CDR3 DNA: TGTGCCAGCAGCTTGAATATGGGACAGGGGGCCTACGGCTATGGCTACACCTTC. It is translated as CASSLNMGQGAYGYGYTF.

This chain links TRBV6-1 with TRBJ2-5; weak D call: TRBD2 (5 bases). CDR3 size: 14 residues. The V and J ends lost 8 bases and 5 bases respectively, with 18 bases between them. Germline V CDR1 and CDR2: MNHNS, SASEGT. The DNA for the CDR3 is TGTGCCAGCTCCATCTTGAGGGCATCGGAGACCCAGTACTTC. Its protein product is CASSILRASETQYF.

The chain's CDR3 is CASSAGTVSREAFF. The CDR3 region has the DNA TGTGCCAGCAGTGCCGGGACGGTTTCTAGAGAAGCTTTCTTT. The V call is TRBV6-1, the J call TRBJ1-1, with D possibly being TRBD1 (5 bases). Germline CDR1 and CDR2: MNHNS and SASEGT. Trimming cost V 4 bases and J 8 bases, with 17 bases left between them. This CDR3 has 14 amino acids.

This sequence joins TRBV7-9 and TRBJ2-7, with 11 bases matching TRBD2. From germline, CDR1 is SEHNR and CDR2 FQNEAQ (reference sequence). V trimming: 5 bases; J trimming: 3 bases; junction bases outside the gene matches: 9. The CDR3 loop spans 16 amino acids. CDR3 sequence reads: CASSHTSSGRIYEQYF. The CDR3 bases are TGTGCCAGCAGCCATACTTCTAGCGGGAGGATCTACGAGCAGTACTTC.

The rearrangement uses TRBV5-1 and TRBJ2-2; a possible D gene is TRBD2 (6 bases). V was cut by 5 bases and J by 1 base, with 9 bases left in between. Germline CDR1 reads SGHRS; CDR2 reads YFSETQ. The CDR3 is 14 amino acids. The CDR3: CASRYGRNTGELFF. The CDR3 DNA reads TGCGCCAGCAGGTACGGGAGGAACACCGGGGAGCTGTTTTTT.

The gene calls are TRBV4-1 and TRBJ2-3, with 9 bases matching TRBD2. CDR3 length: 13 residues. V lost 8 bases and J lost 4; bases outside the gene matches: 4. From germline, CDR1 is MGHRA and CDR2 YSYEKL. CDR3 residues: CASGSGSPDTQYF. For the CDR3, the DNA is TGCGCCAGCGGTAGCGGGAGCCCAGATACGCAGTATTTT.

This clone came up a few times. The rearrangement uses TRBV6-1 and TRBJ1-5; a possible D gene is TRBD1 (6 bases). V was cut by 7 bases and J by 5 bases, with 12 bases left in between. The CDR3 contains 13 residues. Germline CDR1 is MNHNS and CDR2 is SASEGT. The CDR3 reads CASKGGWDQPQHF. DNA for the CDR3: TGTGCCAGCAAGGGGGGCTGGGATCAGCCCCAGCATTTT.

The chain combines TRBV19 with TRBJ1-2, with 8 bases fitting TRBD1. The germline gives CDR1 LNHDA, CDR2 SQIVND (reference sequence). V was pared by 7 bases and J by 5 bases, with 9 bases of the junction left unmatched. The CDR3 totals 14 residues. The CDR3 region is CASILGQGVYGYTF. CDR3 DNA: TGTGCCAGTATCCTCGGACAGGGAGTATATGGCTACACCTTC.

V usage is TRBV28 and J usage is TRBJ2-2; D gene ambiguous. V lost 3 bases to trimming and J lost 0 bases, with 11 bases between them. The CDR3 consists of 16 residues. Germline assignment: CDR1 MDHEN and CDR2 SYDVKM. This CDR3 reads CASSLIGTANTGELFF. CDR3 DNA: TGTGCCAGCAGTTTGATCGGCACCGCGAACACCGGGGAGCTGTTTTTT.

The chain employs TRBV28 and TRBJ1-4; D is unresolved. The CDR3 runs 15 residues. V gave up 4 bases and J gave up 2 bases, with 11 bases separating them. The V gene's germline CDR1 is MDHEN and CDR2 SYDVKM. CDR3 sequence (DNA): TGTGCCAGCAGTTCTAGACGGGATACTAATGAAAAACTGTTTTTT. It translates to CASSSRRDTNEKLFF.

A word on this clone: Other nucleotide sequences from this sample produce the same CDR3. V and J are TRBV6-5 and TRBJ1-1; 7 nucleotides align to TRBD1. V shed 2 bases and J 1 base; nucleotides not matched to a gene: 1. The length of the CDR3 is 14 residues. Germline V CDR1 and CDR2: MNHEY, SVGAGI. The CDR3 DNA reads TGTGCCAGCAGTTACAGGACAGGGAACACTGAAGCTTTCTTT. Amino acid sequence: CASSYRTGNTEAFF.

The chain carries TRBV6-1 and TRBJ2-7; 8 positions match TRBD1. Per germline, CDR1 MNHNS and CDR2 SASEGT. V shed 8 bases, J shed 4 bases, and the junction held 10 bases outside the gene matches. The CDR3 covers 14 residues. Here the CDR3 DNA reads TGTGCCAGCGGATGGACAGGGAAGGGGTACGAGCAGTACTTC. Translated, it gives CASGWTGKGYEQYF.

This chain uses TRBV12-5 with TRBJ2-5; no definite D call. This CDR3 is built from 12 residues. Germline V gene data show CDR1 as LGHNT and CDR2 as FRNRAP. The germline V and J ends were trimmed by 7 bases and 4 bases, with 10 bases remaining between them. The CDR3 region has the DNA TGTGCTAGTGCCTCATCGGGAGAGACCCAGTACTTC. Its translation: CASASSGETQYF. The variable domain in full, completed from reference TRBV12-5 and TRBJ2-5, reads DARVTQTPRHKVTEMGQEVTMRCQPILGHNTVFWYRQTMMQGLELLAYFRNRAPLDDSGMPKDRFSAEMPDATLATLKIQPSEPRDSAVYFCASASSGETQYFGPGTRLLVL.

The rearrangement joins TRBV7-9 to TRBJ1-2; 11 bases align to TRBD1. This CDR3 has 15 amino acids. Germline V gives CDR1 SEHNR, CDR2 FQNEAQ (reference sequence). With 5 bases clipped from V and 2 bases from J, the junction kept 4 bases outside the gene matches. The CDR3 is CASSPRTGGNYGYTF. The CDR3 DNA sequence: TGTGCCAGCAGCCCCAGGACAGGGGGCAACTATGGCTACACCTTC.

CDR3 sequence (DNA): TGTGCCAGCAGTACACGACAGGGACGAAGCAATCAGCCCCAGCATTTT. The encoded protein is CASSTRQGRSNQPQHF. The chain employs TRBV28 and TRBJ1-5; 7 nucleotides align to TRBD1. From germline, CDR1 is MDHEN and CDR2 SYDVKM. Trimming took 5 bases from V and 1 from J; bases not matched to a gene: 8. CDR3 length equals 16 residues.

The chain has TRBV19 and TRBJ1-1; D ambiguous. With 5 bases removed from V and 4 bases from J, the gap between germline ends came to 17 bases. Germline V gene sequence: CDR1 LNHDA, CDR2 SQIVND (reference sequence). The CDR3 covers 15 residues. The DNA for the CDR3 is TGTGCCAGTAGTGACCCTCGGGGTATTGGCACTGAAGCTTTCTTT. This gives the protein CASSDPRGIGTEAFF.